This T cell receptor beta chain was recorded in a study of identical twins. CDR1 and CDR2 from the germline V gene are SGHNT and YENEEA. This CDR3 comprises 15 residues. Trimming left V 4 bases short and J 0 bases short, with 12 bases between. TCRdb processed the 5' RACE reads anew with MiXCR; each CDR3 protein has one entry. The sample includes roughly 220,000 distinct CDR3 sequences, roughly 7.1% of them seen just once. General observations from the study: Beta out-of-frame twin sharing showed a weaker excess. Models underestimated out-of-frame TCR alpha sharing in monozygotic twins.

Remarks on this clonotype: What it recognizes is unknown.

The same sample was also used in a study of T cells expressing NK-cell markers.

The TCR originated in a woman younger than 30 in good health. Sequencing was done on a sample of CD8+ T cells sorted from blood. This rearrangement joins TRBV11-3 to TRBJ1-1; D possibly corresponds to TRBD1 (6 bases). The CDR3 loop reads CASSSPGHVNTEAFF. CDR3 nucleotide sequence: TGTGCCAGCAGCTCGCCGGGACATGTGAACACTGAAGCTTTCTTT. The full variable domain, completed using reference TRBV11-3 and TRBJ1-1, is EAGVVQSPRYKIIEKKQPVAFWCNPISGHNTLYWYLQNLGQGPELLIRYENEEAVDDSQLPKDRFSAERLKGVDSTLKIQPAELGDSAVYLCASSSPGHVNTEAFFGQGTRLTVV.